The clone carrying this T cell receptor (beta chain) showed up many times. Its antigen is not identified. This record comes from a study of early T cells in non-severe SARS-CoV-2 infection. Study context: Chains were not paired, and sequencing was done on bulk RNA from unsorted whole blood. Findings of the study overall: The VDJdb matching leaned toward anti-spike CD8 responses and overlooked private and CD4 specificities.

The germline V gene encodes CDR1 LNHDA and CDR2 SQIVND (reference sequence). The CDR3 length is 15 residues. V lost 1 base and J 1 base, leaving 10 bases between the germline ends. The TCR library protocol was used to attach unique molecular identifiers. These identifiers were attached to individual cDNA molecules. TCRdb redid the calling of the 5' RACE reads with MiXCR, one entry per CDR3 protein. The sample holds roughly 32,000 distinct CDR3 sequences, around 4% seen once. The genes are TRBV19 and TRBJ1-1, with a tentative D call TRBD1 (5 bases). Material: whole blood. This TCR derives from an adult who was a healthcare worker with PCR-confirmed SARS-CoV-2 infection or an uninfected control (not recorded which). CDR3 nucleotides: TGTGCCAGTAGTATAGGCGGCAGGGCGAACACTGAAGCTTTCTTT. It is translated as CASSIGGRANTEAFF.